The rows below give T cell receptor beta chains drawn from one sample of a study of cytotoxic CD8 clonotypes in ibrutinib-treated CLL. Some clones are missing from TCRdb's copy, which holds only in-frame ones; the method was immunoSEQ multiplex PCR. The sample lists 130,000 or so clones, 84% occurring once. Sequencing used PBMCs, obtained after 24 months of ibrutinib treatment. These receptors were obtained from a human donor with chronic lymphocytic leukemia. The CDR3 runs from the conserved cysteine through the conserved F or W. A D gene is named only where the DNA matches it firmly. Clone sizes are given selectively: once, few, many, or a class where the clone is expanded.

clone size,J gene,D gene,V gene,CDR3 protein,CDR3 DNA
NA,TRBJ2-5,NA,TRBV18,CASSPPLQGQTQYF,TGTGCCAGCTCACCACCCCTGCAGGGACAGACCCAGTACTTC
NA,TRBJ1-2,NA,TRBV6-1,CASSNGPAGYTF,TGTGCCAGCAGTAATGGGCCCGCTGGCTACACCTTC
NA,TRBJ2-7,NA,TRBV28,CASSPEVAYEQYF,TGTGCCAGCAGCCCTGAGGTTGCCTACGAGCAGTACTTC
NA,TRBJ1-3,NA,TRBV9,CASSVAPGDSGRSGNTIYF,TGTGCCAGCAGCGTAGCTCCAGGGGACTCCGGGCGCTCTGGAAACACCATATATTTT
NA,TRBJ1-2,NA,TRBV9,CASSPSKRGANYGYTF,TGTGCCAGCAGCCCTTCCAAGAGGGGGGCTAACTATGGCTACACCTTC
once,TRBJ2-7,NA,TRBV4-3,CASSQDWAPYEQYF,TGCGCCAGCAGCCAAGATTGGGCCCCGTACGAGCAGTACTTC
many,TRBJ1-2,NA,TRBV5-6,CASSSYSGVLNYGYTF,TGTGCCAGCAGCTCTTACAGCGGCGTCCTAAACTATGGCTACACCTTC
NA,TRBJ1-2,TRBD1,TRBV5-5,CASTQQGEGGYTF,TGTGCCAGCACCCAACAGGGGGAGGGTGGCTACACCTTC
NA,TRBJ1-2,NA,TRBV18,CASSPLEGAGGGYTF,TGTGCCAGCTCACCACTCGAAGGGGCAGGAGGTGGCTACACCTTC
NA,TRBJ1-5,NA,TRBV19,CASATPGSSPYSNQPQHF,TGTGCCAGCGCGACTCCGGGGAGCTCACCCTATAGCAATCAGCCCCAGCATTTT
NA,TRBJ2-7,NA,TRBV5-1,CASSLGTSMGEQYF,TGCGCCAGCAGCTTAGGGACATCCATGGGGGAGCAGTACTTC
few,TRBJ1-2,NA,TRBV10-3,CAISDGRYGYTF,TGTGCCATCAGTGACGGCCGTTATGGCTACACCTTC
NA,TRBJ2-1,TRBD2,TRBV29-1,CSGGLAGNTNEQFF,TGCAGCGGCGGACTAGCGGGGAACACCAATGAGCAGTTCTTC
few,TRBJ1-2,TRBD1,TRBV29-1,CSVGRGQEPTENYGYTF,TGCAGCGTTGGCCGGGGACAGGAGCCGACGGAAAACTATGGCTACACCTTC
NA,TRBJ2-2,NA,TRBV28,CASSARGAPSRELFF,TGTGCCAGCAGCGCTAGGGGGGCCCCAAGTCGGGAGCTGTTTTTT
few,TRBJ2-7,NA,TRBV30,CAWSDGTSTYEQYF,TGTGCCTGGAGTGACGGGACTTCTACCTACGAGCAGTACTTC
NA,TRBJ2-3,NA,TRBV25-1,CVSSESRASTDTQYF,TGTGTCAGCAGTGAATCCCGAGCAAGCACAGATACGCAGTATTTT
once,TRBJ1-6,NA,TRBV28,CASSLQGSSYNSPLHF,TGTGCCAGCAGTTTACAAGGAAGCTCCTATAATTCACCCCTCCACTTT
NA,TRBJ1-2,TRBD1,TRBV10-3,CAISDPAQGRTSNYGYTF,TGTGCCATCAGTGACCCTGCACAGGGGAGGACTTCTAACTATGGCTACACCTTC
NA,TRBJ1-2,NA,TRBV7-8,CASSLVLPGDGYTF,TGTGCCAGCAGCTTAGTCCTCCCAGGGGATGGCTACACCTTC
NA,TRBJ2-5,TRBD2,TRBV6-5,CASILGGGAWETQYF,TGTGCCAGCATCCTGGGCGGGGGGGCCTGGGAGACCCAGTACTTC
NA,TRBJ2-1,NA,TRBV14,CASSQRDDEQFF,TGTGCCAGCAGCCAGAGGGACGATGAGCAGTTCTTC
NA,TRBJ2-3,NA,TRBV29-1,CSVVGVQGWADTQYF,TGCAGCGTTGTCGGGGTGCAGGGGTGGGCAGATACGCAGTATTTT
once,TRBJ2-5,NA,TRBV7-2,CASSERETQYF,TGTGCCAGCAGCGAGCGAGAGACCCAGTACTTC
NA,TRBJ2-5,NA,TRBV9,CASSVDPDGTQYF,TGTGCCAGCAGCGTAGATCCTGACGGGACCCAGTACTTC
NA,TRBJ1-1,TRBD1,TRBV11-2,CASSIRDRAAFF,TGTGCCAGCAGCATCCGGGACAGGGCGGCTTTCTTT
NA,TRBJ2-1,TRBD1,TRBV19,CASSNHRGREQFF,TGTGCCAGTAGTAACCACAGGGGGAGAGAGCAGTTCTTC
NA,TRBJ1-4,NA,TRBV28,CASSLTDSYNEKLFF,TGTGCCAGCAGTCTCACGGACAGCTATAATGAAAAACTGTTTTTT
NA,TRBJ2-7,NA,TRBV19,CASSIDRLGLEQYF,TGTGCCAGTAGTATAGATCGACTTGGGCTCGAGCAGTACTTC
NA,TRBJ2-3,NA,TRBV7-6,CASSLARADTQYF,TGTGCCAGCAGCTTAGCGCGGGCAGATACGCAGTATTTT
NA,TRBJ2-3,TRBD2,TRBV7-9,CASSVGTSGGLTDTQYF,TGTGCCAGCAGCGTCGGGACTAGCGGGGGGCTTACAGATACGCAGTATTTT
NA,TRBJ2-7,NA,TRBV4-2,CASSQGPQTEQYF,TGTGCCAGCAGCCAAGGGCCCCAAACCGAGCAGTACTTC
NA,TRBJ1-2,TRBD1,TRBV25-1,CASSEYRTGGGGYTF,TGTGCCAGCAGTGAATATAGGACAGGGGGAGGAGGCTACACCTTC
NA,TRBJ2-2,NA,TRBV11-1,CASSLGRQLNTGELFF,TGTGCCAGCAGCTTAGGCCGACAGTTAAACACCGGGGAGCTGTTTTTT
NA,TRBJ2-2,TRBD1,TRBV6-5,CASSYGQGVYTGELFF,TGTGCCAGCAGCTACGGACAGGGGGTTTACACCGGGGAGCTGTTTTTT
NA,TRBJ2-7,NA,TRBV11-2,CASSLVARGEQYF,TGTGCCAGCAGCTTAGTGGCCCGCGGCGAGCAGTACTTC
NA,TRBJ1-1,NA,TRBV4-3,CASSQTSRRGGEAFF,TGCGCCAGCAGTCAGACCTCCCGGCGAGGTGGTGAAGCTTTCTTT
NA,TRBJ2-2,TRBD2,TRBV19,CASSRTSGGPTGELFF,TGTGCCAGTAGTAGGACTAGCGGGGGGCCCACCGGGGAGCTGTTTTTT
NA,TRBJ1-5,NA,TRBV7-2,CASSLIGGSNQPQHF,TGTGCCAGCAGCTTAATCGGGGGGAGCAATCAGCCCCAGCATTTT
NA,TRBJ2-2,TRBD1,TRBV7-3,CASSPRTGVSGELFF,TGTGCCAGCAGCCCCCGGACAGGGGTGAGCGGGGAGCTGTTTTTT
NA,TRBJ2-7,NA,TRBV9,CASSVATSGWGEQYF,TGTGCCAGCAGCGTAGCTACCAGCGGGTGGGGCGAGCAGTACTTC
NA,TRBJ1-1,NA,TRBV28,CASTRRDNMNTEAFF,TGTGCCAGCACCCGCAGGGACAACATGAACACTGAAGCTTTCTTT
NA,TRBJ2-5,TRBD1,TRBV12-5,CASGPQQGYQETQYF,TGTGCTAGTGGTCCCCAACAGGGGTACCAAGAGACCCAGTACTTC
NA,TRBJ2-7,NA,TRBV2,CASRQDAISYEQYF,TGTGCCAGCAGGCAAGACGCCATTTCCTACGAGCAGTACTTC
NA,TRBJ1-3,NA,TRBV7-9,CASSRTAGNTIYF,TGTGCCAGCAGCCGGACTGCTGGAAACACCATATATTTT
NA,TRBJ1-2,NA,TRBV2,CASRVGTARGYTF,TGTGCCAGCAGGGTAGGGACTGCGCGAGGCTACACCTTC
NA,TRBJ2-3,NA,TRBV27,CASSLSRAPTDTQYF,TGTGCCAGCAGCCTATCCCGGGCTCCCACAGATACGCAGTATTTT
NA,TRBJ2-3,TRBD1,TRBV19,CASSLQGATDTQYF,TGTGCCAGTAGTCTGCAGGGGGCCACAGATACGCAGTATTTT
once,TRBJ1-5,TRBD1,TRBV30,CACLGTGDQPQHF,TGTGCCTGCCTCGGGACAGGGGATCAGCCCCAGCATTTT
NA,TRBJ1-1,TRBD1,TRBV27,CASSYPGTGVTEAFF,TGTGCCAGCAGTTACCCTGGGACAGGGGTAACTGAAGCTTTCTTT
NA,TRBJ1-1,TRBD1,TRBV18,CASSPLQGEGTEAFF,TGTGCCAGCTCACCTCTACAGGGGGAAGGGACTGAAGCTTTCTTT
NA,TRBJ2-7,NA,TRBV27,CASRPTVGSGTLTF,NA
NA,TRBJ2-2,NA,TRBV4-3,CASSQESYTGELFF,TGCGCCAGCAGCCAAGAGTCATACACCGGGGAGCTGTTTTTT
NA,TRBJ1-3,NA,TRBV7-8,CASSLGGPSGNTIYF,TGTGCCAGCAGCTTAGGGGGGCCCTCTGGAAACACCATATATTTT
NA,TRBJ1-5,NA,TRBV10-3,CATQGGQGNQPQHF,TGTGCCACCCAGGGTGGGCAGGGAAATCAGCCCCAGCATTTT
NA,TRBJ2-1,NA,TRBV7-2,CASSLGVENEQFF,TGTGCCAGCAGCTTAGGGGTCGAGAATGAGCAGTTCTTC
NA,TRBJ2-7,NA,TRBV7-2,CASSSRTVGEQYF,TGTGCCAGCAGCTCCCGGACGGTTGGCGAGCAGTACTTC
NA,TRBJ1-4,NA,TRBV10-3,CAISAGTDINEKLFF,TGTGCCATCAGTGCCGGGACGGACATTAATGAAAAACTGTTTTTT
NA,TRBJ1-3,NA,TRBV4-1,CASSQDFGAADTSGNTIYF,TGCGCCAGCAGCCAAGATTTCGGGGCAGCCGACACCTCTGGAAACACCATATATTTT